This record covers a single T cell receptor (beta chain). TCRdb analysed the RT-PCR reads with MiXCR anew, one entry per CDR3 protein. The sample includes about 87,000 distinct CDR3 sequences, around 5% of them seen just once. CDR1 SNHLY and CDR2 FYNNEI come from the germline V gene. V lost 6 bases and J lost 0, with 12 bases in between. The CDR3 spans 14 residues. These data originate in a study of patients and donors after allogeneic stem cell transplantation. The specimen was blood, either unsorted or a sorted T cell fraction (not recorded which). The chain joins TRBV2 to TRBJ2-7; either TRBD1 or TRBD2 may fit D (5 bases each). The sequence was obtained from a human donor who was either an allogeneic HSCT recipient or a stem cell or donor lymphocyte infusion donor (not recorded which). It is not recorded whose cells these are; they may come from a transplant donor. CDR3 loop: CASSAVGASYEQYF. The CDR3 region has the DNA TGTGCCAGCAGCGCCGTCGGGGCCTCCTACGAGCAGTACTTC.